Sequencing of this T cell receptor beta chain was carried out in a study of a mutant IDH1 vaccine in newly diagnosed glioma. In its sample, this clone was seen once. Measured with immunoSEQ multiplex PCR; TCRdb has only the in-frame clones, and not every one. The sample consists of tens of thousands of clones, about four fifths of them appearing once. Germline V CDR1 and CDR2: MGHRA, YSYEKL. CDR3 length: 15 amino acids. Trimming removed 5 bases at V and 4 bases at J, with 17 bases between. The time point was: baseline, week 1 (first vaccination visit). Sample treatment: pre-vaccination baseline after standard-of-care therapy.

The sample was PBMCs, taken from a glioma patient treated with radiotherapy, temozolomide or both. This rearrangement joins TRBV4-1 to TRBJ1-1; D gene uncertain. The source is a man in his thirties or forties with glioma. The CDR3 spells CASSNVIGESTEAFF. CDR3 coding DNA: TGCGCCAGCAGCAACGTAATCGGAGAGAGCACTGAAGCTTTCTTT.